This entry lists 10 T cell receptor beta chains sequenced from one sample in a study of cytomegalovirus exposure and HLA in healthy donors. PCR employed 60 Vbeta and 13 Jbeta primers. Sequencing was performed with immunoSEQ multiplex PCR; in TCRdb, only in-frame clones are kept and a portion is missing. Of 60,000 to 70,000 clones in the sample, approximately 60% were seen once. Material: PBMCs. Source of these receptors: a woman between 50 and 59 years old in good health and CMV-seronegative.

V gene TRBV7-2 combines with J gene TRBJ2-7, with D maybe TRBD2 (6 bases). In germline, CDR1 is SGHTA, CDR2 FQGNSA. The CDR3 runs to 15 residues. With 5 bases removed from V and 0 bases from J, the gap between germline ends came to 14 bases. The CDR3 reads CASSLSGGSSYEQYF. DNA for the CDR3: TGTGCCAGCAGCCTTAGCGGCGGAAGCTCCTACGAGCAGTACTTC.

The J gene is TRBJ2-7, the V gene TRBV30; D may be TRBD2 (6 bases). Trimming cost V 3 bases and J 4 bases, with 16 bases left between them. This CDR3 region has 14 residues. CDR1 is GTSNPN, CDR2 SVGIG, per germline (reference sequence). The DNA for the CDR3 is TGTGCCTGGAGCTCCCGGCGGGGTAAATACGAGCAGTACTTC. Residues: CAWSSRRGKYEQYF.

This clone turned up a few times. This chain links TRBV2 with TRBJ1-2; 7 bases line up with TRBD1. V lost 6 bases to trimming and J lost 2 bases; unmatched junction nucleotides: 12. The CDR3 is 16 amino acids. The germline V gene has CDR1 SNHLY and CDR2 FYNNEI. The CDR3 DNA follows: TGTGCCAGCAGCTTAGGTGGCGCAGGGGGGAACTATGGCTACACCTTC. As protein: CASSLGGAGGNYGYTF.

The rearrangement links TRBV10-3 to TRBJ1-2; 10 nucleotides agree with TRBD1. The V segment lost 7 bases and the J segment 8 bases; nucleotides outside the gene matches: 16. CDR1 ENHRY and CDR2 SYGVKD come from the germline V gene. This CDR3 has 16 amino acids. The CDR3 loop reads CAIMRTGGSYSDGYTF. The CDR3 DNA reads TGTGCCATCATGAGGACAGGGGGGTCCTATTCAGACGGCTACACCTTC.

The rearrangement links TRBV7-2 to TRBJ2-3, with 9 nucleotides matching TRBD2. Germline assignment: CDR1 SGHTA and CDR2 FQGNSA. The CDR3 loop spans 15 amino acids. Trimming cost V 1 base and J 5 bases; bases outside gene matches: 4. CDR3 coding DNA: TGTGCCAGCAGCTTAGTGGCGGGAGGGGAAGATACGCAGTATTTT. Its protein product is CASSLVAGGEDTQYF.

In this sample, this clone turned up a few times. The CDR3 loop is CASTLGHTQYF. CDR3 nucleotide sequence: TGTGCCAGCACCCTAGGCCATACGCAGTATTTT. This chain joins TRBV6-6 and TRBJ2-3; D is uncertain. The germline V gene encodes CDR1 MNHNY and CDR2 SVGAGI (reference sequence). V lost 7 bases and J 7 bases, leaving 9 bases between the germline ends. This CDR3 contains 11 residues.

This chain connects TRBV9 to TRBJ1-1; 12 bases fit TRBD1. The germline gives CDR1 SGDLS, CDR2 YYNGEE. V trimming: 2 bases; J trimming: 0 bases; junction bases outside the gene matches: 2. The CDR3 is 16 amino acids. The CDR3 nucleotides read TGTGCCAGCAGCGTGGGACAGGGGGCATTGAACACTGAAGCTTTCTTT. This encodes CASSVGQGALNTEAFF.

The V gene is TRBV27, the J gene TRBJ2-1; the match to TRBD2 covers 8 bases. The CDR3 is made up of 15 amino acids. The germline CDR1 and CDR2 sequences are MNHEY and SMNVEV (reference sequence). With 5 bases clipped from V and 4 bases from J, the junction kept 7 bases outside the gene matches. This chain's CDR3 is CASSISRGGYNEQFF. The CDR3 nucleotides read TGTGCCAGCAGTATCAGTCGGGGGGGGTACAATGAGCAGTTCTTC.

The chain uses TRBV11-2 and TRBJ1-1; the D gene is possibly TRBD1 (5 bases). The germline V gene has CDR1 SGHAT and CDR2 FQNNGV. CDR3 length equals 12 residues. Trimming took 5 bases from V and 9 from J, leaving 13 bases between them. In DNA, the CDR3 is TGTGCCAGCAGCGACGGGGGATTGAAAGCTTTCTTT. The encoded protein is CASSDGGLKAFF.

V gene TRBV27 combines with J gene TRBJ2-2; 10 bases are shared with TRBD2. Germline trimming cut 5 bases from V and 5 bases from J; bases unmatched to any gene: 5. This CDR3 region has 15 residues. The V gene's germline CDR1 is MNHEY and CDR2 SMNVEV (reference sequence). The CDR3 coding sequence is TGTGCCAGCAGTCCCCGGACTAGCGGAACCGGGGAGCTGTTTTTT. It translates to CASSPRTSGTGELFF.